The rows below give T cell receptor beta chains drawn from one sample of a study of radiotherapy plus CTLA-4 blockade in lung cancer. Profiled with immunoSEQ multiplex PCR; TCRdb holds only in-frame clones, not every one. The sample includes more than 75,000 clones, around 79% of them seen just once. The sequenced sample was peripheral blood, obtained from a patient treated with radiotherapy plus ipilimumab. Receptors originate from a human donor with non-small cell lung cancer who had a partial response to radiotherapy plus ipilimumab. Some clones in this sample may be carry-over from other donors' samples. Each CDR3 is given with its conserved first and last residue. The D gene is left open where the match is weak. Part of the rows lack a size; the others show once, few, many or a class for expanded clones.

CDR3nt: TGTGCCAGAAGCTTAAAGGAGACCTTAAACTATGGCTACACCTTC
CDR3aa: CARSLKETLNYGYTF
len: 15
j_gene: TRBJ1-2
d_gene: NA
abundance: NA
v_gene: TRBV5-3

CDR3nt: TGTGCCAGCAGCCGAACTAGGGATTGGGCAGATACGCAGTATTTT
CDR3aa: CASSRTRDWADTQYF
len: 15
j_gene: TRBJ2-3
d_gene: NA
abundance: NA
v_gene: TRBV28

CDR3nt: TGTGCCAGCACGGCTTTCGGGGGGGTTTACAATGAGCAGTTCTTC
CDR3aa: CASTAFGGVYNEQFF
len: 15
j_gene: TRBJ2-1
d_gene: TRBD2
abundance: NA
v_gene: TRBV6-5

CDR3nt: TGCGCCAGCAGCTTCGGTGGAGGGGAGGGAGAGCAGTACTTC
CDR3aa: CASSFGGGEGEQYF
len: 14
j_gene: TRBJ2-7
d_gene: TRBD2
abundance: NA
v_gene: TRBV5-1

CDR3nt: TGTGCCAGCAGTTTAGGGCCTGGCTACACCTTC
CDR3aa: CASSLGPGYTF
len: 11
j_gene: TRBJ1-2
d_gene: NA
abundance: few
v_gene: TRBV28

CDR3nt: TGTGCCAGCCTCCCGGGGGACAGACTAAACACAGATACGCAGTATTTT
CDR3aa: CASLPGDRLNTDTQYF
len: 16
j_gene: TRBJ2-3
d_gene: NA
abundance: NA
v_gene: TRBV9

CDR3nt: TGTGCCAGCAGGCGGGAGGGCCTTTTATATGAGCAGTTCTTC
CDR3aa: CASRREGLLYEQFF
len: 14
j_gene: TRBJ2-1
d_gene: TRBD2
abundance: few
v_gene: TRBV28

CDR3nt: TGTGCCAGCAGCTTCTTCCTAGCGGGGGTCTCCTACGAGCAGTACTTC
CDR3aa: CASSFFLAGVSYEQYF
len: 16
j_gene: TRBJ2-7
d_gene: TRBD2
abundance: NA
v_gene: TRBV7-8

CDR3nt: TGCGCCAGCAGCCTTAGCGGGGATAACACCGGGGAGCTGTTTTTT
CDR3aa: CASSLSGDNTGELFF
len: 15
j_gene: TRBJ2-2
d_gene: TRBD2
abundance: NA
v_gene: TRBV5-1

CDR3nt: TGTGCCAGTAGTATGGGCAGGGGACTATACAATGAGCAGTTCTTC
CDR3aa: CASSMGRGLYNEQFF
len: 15
j_gene: TRBJ2-1
d_gene: NA
abundance: NA
v_gene: TRBV19

CDR3nt: TGTGCCAGCAGCTTAGACAGGTCTAGCGGGAGTGTATGGGAGACCCAGTACTTC
CDR3aa: CASSLDRSSGSVWETQYF
len: 18
j_gene: TRBJ2-5
d_gene: TRBD2
abundance: NA
v_gene: TRBV7-9

CDR3nt: TGCGCCAGCAGCCCCCGACCTCTTAGCGAGAGCAATCAGCCCCAGCATTTT
CDR3aa: CASSPRPLSESNQPQHF
len: 17
j_gene: TRBJ1-5
d_gene: NA
abundance: few
v_gene: TRBV5-1

CDR3nt: TGTGCCAGCAGCTTAGCGCCACCTTTCGCCGGGGTGTCGGGAGCTAATGAAAAACTGTTTTTT
CDR3aa: CASSLAPPFAGVSGANEKLFF
len: 21
j_gene: TRBJ1-4
d_gene: NA
abundance: few
v_gene: TRBV7-8

CDR3nt: TGTGCCAGCAGCCCTTCCTACAATGAGCAGTTCTTC
CDR3aa: CASSPSYNEQFF
len: 12
j_gene: TRBJ2-1
d_gene: NA
abundance: NA
v_gene: TRBV2

CDR3nt: TGTGCCAGCACCCAAGGGGGAGGCTACACCTTC
CDR3aa: CASTQGGGYTF
len: 11
j_gene: TRBJ1-2
d_gene: NA
abundance: few
v_gene: TRBV13

CDR3nt: TGTGCCAGCAGCTTTTACATGGGAGGGGACACTGAAGCTTTCTTT
CDR3aa: CASSFYMGGDTEAFF
len: 15
j_gene: TRBJ1-1
d_gene: NA
abundance: once
v_gene: TRBV7-9

CDR3nt: TGTGCCAGCAGTTTTAAAGGGGGCGCATATGGCTACACCTTC
CDR3aa: CASSFKGGAYGYTF
len: 14
j_gene: TRBJ1-2
d_gene: TRBD1
abundance: NA
v_gene: TRBV27

CDR3nt: TGCGCCAGCAGCCTGAACCTTGGGGGGGAGACCCAGTACTTC
CDR3aa: CASSLNLGGETQYF
len: 14
j_gene: TRBJ2-5
d_gene: NA
abundance: NA
v_gene: TRBV5-1

CDR3nt: TGTGCCAGCAGTTACTCGAGGTCGGTGGGTGAAAAACTGTTTTTT
CDR3aa: CASSYSRSVGEKLFF
len: 15
j_gene: TRBJ1-4
d_gene: NA
abundance: few
v_gene: TRBV6-5

CDR3nt: TGTGCCAGCAGTTACTCGGTGGGGGAGGGTGAAAAACTGTTTTTT
CDR3aa: CASSYSVGEGEKLFF
len: 15
j_gene: TRBJ1-4
d_gene: NA
abundance: few
v_gene: TRBV6-6

CDR3nt: TGTGCCAGCAGTCGGGCGGGAGGCTCCTACAATGAGCAGTTCTTC
CDR3aa: CASSRAGGSYNEQFF
len: 15
j_gene: TRBJ2-1
d_gene: TRBD2
abundance: NA
v_gene: TRBV27

CDR3nt: TGTGCCAGCAGCCCGGATAGCGGAAGCAGGGCAGATACGCAGTATTTT
CDR3aa: CASSPDSGSRADTQYF
len: 16
j_gene: TRBJ2-3
d_gene: NA
abundance: NA
v_gene: TRBV7-3

CDR3nt: TGTGCCAGTAGTCCCAGGGATTGGGGCACTGAAGCTTTCTTT
CDR3aa: CASSPRDWGTEAFF
len: 14
j_gene: TRBJ1-1
d_gene: NA
abundance: once
v_gene: TRBV19

CDR3nt: TGTGCCAGCAGTTTCAGCCAGGGTCGTTTCTACGAGCAGTACTTC
CDR3aa: CASSFSQGRFYEQYF
len: 15
j_gene: TRBJ2-7
d_gene: NA
abundance: NA
v_gene: TRBV28

CDR3nt: TGTGCCAGCAGCCAAGACATGGGAGGGGGGGGCGGGTACGAGCAGTACTTC
CDR3aa: CASSQDMGGGGGYEQYF
len: 17
j_gene: TRBJ2-7
d_gene: NA
abundance: NA
v_gene: TRBV4-2

CDR3nt: TGCGCCAGCAGCCAAGATCGGATAGCTCCAGATACGCAGTATTTT
CDR3aa: CASSQDRIAPDTQYF
len: 15
j_gene: TRBJ2-3
d_gene: NA
abundance: NA
v_gene: TRBV4-3

CDR3nt: TGTGCCAGCAGCTTAAACAGGGGTGACACTGAAGCTTTCTTT
CDR3aa: CASSLNRGDTEAFF
len: 14
j_gene: TRBJ1-1
d_gene: TRBD1
abundance: NA
v_gene: TRBV7-3

CDR3nt: TGCGCCAGCAGCCACTATGGCTTACAGAAAGAGACCCAGTACTTC
CDR3aa: CASSHYGLQKETQYF
len: 15
j_gene: TRBJ2-5
d_gene: NA
abundance: NA
v_gene: TRBV4-1

CDR3nt: TGTGCCAGCAGCGTAGGTGGACTAGCTACCGGGGAGCTGTTTTTT
CDR3aa: CASSVGGLATGELFF
len: 15
j_gene: TRBJ2-2
d_gene: TRBD2
abundance: NA
v_gene: TRBV9

CDR3nt: TGTGCCAGCAGCTTGTCTGCAGGGAGTAGCGGTCAGCCCCAGCATTTT
CDR3aa: CASSLSAGSSGQPQHF
len: 16
j_gene: TRBJ1-5
d_gene: NA
abundance: NA
v_gene: TRBV5-5

CDR3nt: TGTGCCAGCAGTTTGGCCGGGATCCACGGAAACACCATATATTTT
CDR3aa: CASSLAGIHGNTIYF
len: 15
j_gene: TRBJ1-3
d_gene: NA
abundance: NA
v_gene: TRBV28

CDR3nt: TGTGCCAGCTCGCCGGGGAGGCGGGGCAGCACAGATACGCAGTATTTT
CDR3aa: CASSPGRRGSTDTQYF
len: 16
j_gene: TRBJ2-3
d_gene: NA
abundance: NA
v_gene: TRBV18

CDR3nt: TGTGCCATCAGTGAGTTCAGCGGGAGGGCCTCTACCCGTCCAGATACGCAGTATTTT
CDR3aa: CAISEFSGRASTRPDTQYF
len: 19
j_gene: TRBJ2-3
d_gene: TRBD2
abundance: NA
v_gene: TRBV10-3

CDR3nt: TGTGCCAGCGGACACAACAGGGGGCGCGACAATGAGCAGTTCTTC
CDR3aa: CASGHNRGRDNEQFF
len: 15
j_gene: TRBJ2-1
d_gene: TRBD1
abundance: NA
v_gene: TRBV11-2

CDR3nt: TGTGCCAGTAGTATTGGGACACCTAACACCGGGGAGCTGTTTTTT
CDR3aa: CASSIGTPNTGELFF
len: 15
j_gene: TRBJ2-2
d_gene: NA
abundance: NA
v_gene: TRBV19

CDR3nt: TGTGCCAGCACCTCGCCGGGGGGCACCTACGAGCAGTACTTC
CDR3aa: CASTSPGGTYEQYF
len: 14
j_gene: TRBJ2-7
d_gene: NA
abundance: NA
v_gene: TRBV5-5

CDR3nt: TGTGCCATCAGACCGGGACTAGCGGGATTAGATACGCAGTATTTT
CDR3aa: CAIRPGLAGLDTQYF
len: 15
j_gene: TRBJ2-3
d_gene: TRBD2
abundance: NA
v_gene: TRBV10-3

CDR3nt: TGTGCCAGCTCCCCAGACAGCGATGGCTACACCTTC
CDR3aa: CASSPDSDGYTF
len: 12
j_gene: TRBJ1-2
d_gene: NA
abundance: NA
v_gene: TRBV18

CDR3nt: TGCGCCAGCAGCCCACAGACAGGGACCGATGAGCAGTTCTTC
CDR3aa: CASSPQTGTDEQFF
len: 14
j_gene: TRBJ2-1
d_gene: TRBD1
abundance: NA
v_gene: TRBV5-1

CDR3nt: TGCGCCAGCAGCTTGGACGGGGGAGGGAACGAGCAGTACTTC
CDR3aa: CASSLDGGGNEQYF
len: 14
j_gene: TRBJ2-7
d_gene: TRBD2
abundance: NA
v_gene: TRBV5-1

CDR3nt: TGTGCCAGCAGCTTACGACAGGGGTCTGGAAACACCATATATTTT
CDR3aa: CASSLRQGSGNTIYF
len: 15
j_gene: TRBJ1-3
d_gene: TRBD1
abundance: NA
v_gene: TRBV9

CDR3nt: TGTGCCAGCAGTGGGCAGGGTTACGGCTATGGCTACACCTTC
CDR3aa: CASSGQGYGYGYTF
len: 14
j_gene: TRBJ1-2
d_gene: NA
abundance: NA
v_gene: TRBV2

CDR3nt: TGCGCCAGCAGCAGGGACAGAGCAGGGGGCACAGATACGCAGTATTTT
CDR3aa: CASSRDRAGGTDTQYF
len: 16
j_gene: TRBJ2-3
d_gene: TRBD1
abundance: NA
v_gene: TRBV10-1

CDR3nt: TGTGCCAGTAGTCCCGGGGGGCCTTACCTTAAGGACGCAACTAATGAAAAACTGTTTTTT
CDR3aa: CASSPGGPYLKDATNEKLFF
len: 20
j_gene: TRBJ1-4
d_gene: NA
abundance: few
v_gene: TRBV19